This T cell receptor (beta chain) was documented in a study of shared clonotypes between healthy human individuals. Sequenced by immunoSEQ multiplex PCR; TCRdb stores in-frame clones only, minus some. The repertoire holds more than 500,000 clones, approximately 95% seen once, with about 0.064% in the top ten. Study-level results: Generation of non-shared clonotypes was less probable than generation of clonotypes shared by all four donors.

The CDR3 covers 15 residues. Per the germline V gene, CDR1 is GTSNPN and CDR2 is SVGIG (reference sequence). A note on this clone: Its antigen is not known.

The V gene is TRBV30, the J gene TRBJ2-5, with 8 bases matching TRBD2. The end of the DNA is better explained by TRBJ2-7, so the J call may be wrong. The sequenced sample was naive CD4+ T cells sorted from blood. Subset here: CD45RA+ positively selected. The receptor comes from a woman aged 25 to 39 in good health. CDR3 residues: CAWRRPEAGAYEQYF. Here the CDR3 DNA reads TGTGCCTGGAGAAGGCCGGAAGCGGGAGCCTACGAGCAGTACTTC.